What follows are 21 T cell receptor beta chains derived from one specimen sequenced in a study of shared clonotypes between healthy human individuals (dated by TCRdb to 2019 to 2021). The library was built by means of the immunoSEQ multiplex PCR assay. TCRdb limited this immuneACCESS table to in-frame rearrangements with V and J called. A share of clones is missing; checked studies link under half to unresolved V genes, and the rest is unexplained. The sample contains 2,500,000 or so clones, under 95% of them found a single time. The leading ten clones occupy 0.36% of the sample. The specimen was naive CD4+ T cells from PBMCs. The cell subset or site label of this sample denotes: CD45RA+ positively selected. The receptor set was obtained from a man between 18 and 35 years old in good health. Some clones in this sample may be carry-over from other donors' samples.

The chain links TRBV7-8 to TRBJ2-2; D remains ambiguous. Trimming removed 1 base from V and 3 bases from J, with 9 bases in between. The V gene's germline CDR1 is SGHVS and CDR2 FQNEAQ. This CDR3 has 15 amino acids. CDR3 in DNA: TGTGCCAGCAGCTTAGTACCGTCCTACACCGGGGAGCTGTTTTTT. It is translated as CASSLVPSYTGELFF. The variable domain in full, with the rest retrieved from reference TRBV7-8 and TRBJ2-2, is GAGVSQSPRYKVAKRGQDVALRCDPISGHVSLFWYQQALGQGPEFLTYFQNEAQLDKSGLPSDRFFAERPEGSVSTLKIQRTQQEDSAVYLCASSLVPSYTGELFFGEGSRLTVL.

The CDR3 sequence: CASNKLGVNEQFF. For the CDR3, the DNA is TGTGCCAGCAATAAACTGGGGGTCAATGAGCAGTTCTTC. The chain uses TRBV25-1 and TRBJ2-1; D tentatively reads TRBD1 or TRBD2 (5 bases each). Trimming left V 7 bases short and J 6 bases short, with 13 bases between. The CDR3 spans 13 residues. Germline V lookup: CDR1 MGHDK, CDR2 SYGVNS.

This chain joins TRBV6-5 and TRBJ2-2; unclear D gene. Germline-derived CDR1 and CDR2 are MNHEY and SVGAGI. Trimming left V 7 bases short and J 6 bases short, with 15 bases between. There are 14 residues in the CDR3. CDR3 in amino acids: CASTPPNPPGELFF. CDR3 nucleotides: TGTGCCAGCACCCCCCCTAACCCGCCCGGGGAGCTGTTTTTT.

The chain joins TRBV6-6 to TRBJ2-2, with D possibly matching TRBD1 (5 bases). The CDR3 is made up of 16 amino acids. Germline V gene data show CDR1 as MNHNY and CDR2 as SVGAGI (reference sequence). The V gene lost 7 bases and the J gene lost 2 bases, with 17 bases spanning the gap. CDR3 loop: CASTYQGPTNTGELFF. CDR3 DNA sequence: TGTGCCAGCACCTACCAGGGTCCGACCAACACCGGGGAGCTGTTTTTT.

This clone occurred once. This CDR3 is CSVVAGAGFYNEQFF. Here the CDR3 DNA reads TGCAGCGTTGTAGCGGGAGCTGGGTTCTACAATGAGCAGTTCTTC. V and J are TRBV29-1 and TRBJ2-1, with 9 bases fitting TRBD2. CDR1 is SQVTM, CDR2 ANQGSEA, per germline. Trimming at V came to 4 bases and at J to 3 bases, leaving 7 bases not matched to a gene. The length of the CDR3 is 15 residues.

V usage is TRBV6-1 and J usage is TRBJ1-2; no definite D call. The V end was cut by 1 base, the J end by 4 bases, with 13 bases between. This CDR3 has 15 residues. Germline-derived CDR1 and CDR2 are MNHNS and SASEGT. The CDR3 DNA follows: TGTGCCAGCAGTGAAGGGGTGTTGGGAGGCTATGGCTACACCTTC. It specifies CASSEGVLGGYGYTF.

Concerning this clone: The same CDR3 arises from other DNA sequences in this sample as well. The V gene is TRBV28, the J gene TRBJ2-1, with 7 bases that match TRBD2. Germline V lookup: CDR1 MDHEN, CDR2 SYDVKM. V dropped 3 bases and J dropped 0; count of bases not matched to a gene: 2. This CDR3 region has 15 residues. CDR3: CASSLGGSSYNEQFF. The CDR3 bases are TGTGCCAGCAGTTTGGGGGGGAGCTCCTACAATGAGCAGTTCTTC.

The DNA for the CDR3 is TGTGCCAGCAGCCCTCATCGCAGGGGGCGAGGTGATACGCAGTATTTT. As protein: CASSPHRRGRGDTQYF. The genes are TRBV9 and TRBJ2-3; the match to TRBD1 covers 8 bases. From germline, CDR1 is SGDLS and CDR2 YYNGEE. The CDR3 is 16 amino acids. V dropped 4 bases and J dropped 6; count of bases not matched to a gene: 13.

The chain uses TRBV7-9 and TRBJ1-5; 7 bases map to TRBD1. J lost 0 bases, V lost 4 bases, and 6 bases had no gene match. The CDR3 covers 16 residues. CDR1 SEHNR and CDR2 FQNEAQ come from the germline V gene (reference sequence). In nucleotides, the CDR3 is TGTGCCAGCAGCTCTCCGACAGGGACTAGCAATCAGCCCCAGCATTTT. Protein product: CASSSPTGTSNQPQHF.

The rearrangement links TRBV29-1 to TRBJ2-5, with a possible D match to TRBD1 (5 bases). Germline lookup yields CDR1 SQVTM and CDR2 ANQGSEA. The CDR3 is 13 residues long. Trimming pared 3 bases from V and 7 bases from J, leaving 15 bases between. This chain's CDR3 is CSVERQISMTQYF. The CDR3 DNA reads TGCAGCGTTGAGAGACAGATATCTATGACCCAGTACTTC.

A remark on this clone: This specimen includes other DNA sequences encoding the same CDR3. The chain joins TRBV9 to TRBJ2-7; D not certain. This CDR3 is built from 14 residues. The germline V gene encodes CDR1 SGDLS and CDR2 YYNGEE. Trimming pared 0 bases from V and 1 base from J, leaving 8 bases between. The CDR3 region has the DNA TGTGCCAGCAGCGTAGGAACGGTATCCTACGAGCAGTACTTC. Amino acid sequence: CASSVGTVSYEQYF. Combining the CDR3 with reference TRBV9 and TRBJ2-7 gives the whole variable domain DSGVTQTPKHLITATGQRVTLRCSPRSGDLSVYWYQQSLDQGLQFLIQYYNGEERAKGNILERFSAQQFPDLHSELNLSSLELGDSALYFCASSVGTVSYEQYFGPGTRLTVT.

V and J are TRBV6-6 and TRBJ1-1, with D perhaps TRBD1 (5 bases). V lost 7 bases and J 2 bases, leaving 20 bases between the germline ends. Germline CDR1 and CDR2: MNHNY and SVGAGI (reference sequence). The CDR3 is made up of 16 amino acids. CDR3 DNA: TGTGCCAGCACCCAGCCCCTAGGGGCCCCTAACACTGAAGCTTTCTTT. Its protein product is CASTQPLGAPNTEAFF.

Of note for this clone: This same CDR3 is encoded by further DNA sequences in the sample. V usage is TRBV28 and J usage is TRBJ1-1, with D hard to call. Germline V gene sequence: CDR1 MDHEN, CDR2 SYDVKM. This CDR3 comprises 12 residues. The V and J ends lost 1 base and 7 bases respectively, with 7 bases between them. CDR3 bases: TGTGCCAGCAGTTTATTCGGGTTTGAAGCTTTCTTT. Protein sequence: CASSLFGFEAFF.

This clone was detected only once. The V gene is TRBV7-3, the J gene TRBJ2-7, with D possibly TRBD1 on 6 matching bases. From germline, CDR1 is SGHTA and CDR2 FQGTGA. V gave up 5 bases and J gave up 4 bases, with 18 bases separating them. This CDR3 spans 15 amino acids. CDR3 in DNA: TGTGCCAGCAGCCAAGGCCCGGACAGACCTTACGAGCAGTACTTC. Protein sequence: CASSQGPDRPYEQYF. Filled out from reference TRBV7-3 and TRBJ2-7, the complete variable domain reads GAGVSQTPSNKVTEKGKYVELRCDPISGHTALYWYRQSLGQGPEFLIYFQGTGAADDSGLPNDRFFAVRPEGSVSTLKIQRTERGDSAVYLCASSQGPDRPYEQYFGPGTRLTVT.

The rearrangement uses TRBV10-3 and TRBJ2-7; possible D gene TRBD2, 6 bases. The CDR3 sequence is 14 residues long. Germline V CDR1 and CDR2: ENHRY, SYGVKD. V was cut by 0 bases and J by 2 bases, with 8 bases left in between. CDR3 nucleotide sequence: TGTGCCATCAGTGAGTCGGCGGGACCCTACGAGCAGTACTTC. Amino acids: CAISESAGPYEQYF.

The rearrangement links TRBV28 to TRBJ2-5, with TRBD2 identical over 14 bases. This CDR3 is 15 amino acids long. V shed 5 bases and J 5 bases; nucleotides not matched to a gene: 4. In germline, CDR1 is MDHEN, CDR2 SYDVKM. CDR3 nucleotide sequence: TGTGCCAGCAGTCTACGACTAGCGGGAGGGGAGACCCAGTACTTC. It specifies CASSLRLAGGETQYF. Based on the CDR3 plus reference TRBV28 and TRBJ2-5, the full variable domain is DVKVTQSSRYLVKRTGEKVFLECVQDMDHENMFWYRQDPGLGLRLIYFSYDVKMKEKGDIPEGYSVSREKKERFSLILESASTNQTSMYLCASSLRLAGGETQYFGPGTRLLVL.

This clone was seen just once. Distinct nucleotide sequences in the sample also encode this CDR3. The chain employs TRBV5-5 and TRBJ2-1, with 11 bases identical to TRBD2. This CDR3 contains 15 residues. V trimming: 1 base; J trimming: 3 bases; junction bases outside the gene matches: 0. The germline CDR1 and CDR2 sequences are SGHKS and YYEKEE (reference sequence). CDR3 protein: CASSLTSGSYNEQFF. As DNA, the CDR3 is TGTGCCAGCAGCTTGACTAGCGGGAGCTACAATGAGCAGTTCTTC.

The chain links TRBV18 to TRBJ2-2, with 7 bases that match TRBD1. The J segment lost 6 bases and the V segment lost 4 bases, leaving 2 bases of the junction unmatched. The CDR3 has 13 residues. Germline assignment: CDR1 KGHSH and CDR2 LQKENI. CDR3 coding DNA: TGTGCCAGCTCACGCGGACAGGCCGGGGAGCTGTTTTTT. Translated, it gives CASSRGQAGELFF.

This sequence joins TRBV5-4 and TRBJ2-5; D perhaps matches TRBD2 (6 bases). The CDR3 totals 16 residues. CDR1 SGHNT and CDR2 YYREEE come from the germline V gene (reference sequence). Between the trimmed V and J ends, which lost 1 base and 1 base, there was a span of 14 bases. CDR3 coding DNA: TGTGCCAGCAGCTTGTTGCGGGGAACCTTCCAAGAGACCCAGTACTTC. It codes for CASSLLRGTFQETQYF.

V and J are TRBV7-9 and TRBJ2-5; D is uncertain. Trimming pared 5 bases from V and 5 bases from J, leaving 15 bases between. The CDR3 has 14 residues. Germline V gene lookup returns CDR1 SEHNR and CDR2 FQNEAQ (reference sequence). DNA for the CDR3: TGTGCCAGCAGCCCACCCTCGGTTAGGGAGACCCAGTACTTC. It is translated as CASSPPSVRETQYF.

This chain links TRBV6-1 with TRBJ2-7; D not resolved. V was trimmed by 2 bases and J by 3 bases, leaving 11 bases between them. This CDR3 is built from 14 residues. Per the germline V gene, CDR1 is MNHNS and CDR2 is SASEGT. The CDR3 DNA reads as TGTGCCAGCAGTGAAAGGAACGGAGACTACGAGCAGTACTTC. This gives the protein CASSERNGDYEQYF.